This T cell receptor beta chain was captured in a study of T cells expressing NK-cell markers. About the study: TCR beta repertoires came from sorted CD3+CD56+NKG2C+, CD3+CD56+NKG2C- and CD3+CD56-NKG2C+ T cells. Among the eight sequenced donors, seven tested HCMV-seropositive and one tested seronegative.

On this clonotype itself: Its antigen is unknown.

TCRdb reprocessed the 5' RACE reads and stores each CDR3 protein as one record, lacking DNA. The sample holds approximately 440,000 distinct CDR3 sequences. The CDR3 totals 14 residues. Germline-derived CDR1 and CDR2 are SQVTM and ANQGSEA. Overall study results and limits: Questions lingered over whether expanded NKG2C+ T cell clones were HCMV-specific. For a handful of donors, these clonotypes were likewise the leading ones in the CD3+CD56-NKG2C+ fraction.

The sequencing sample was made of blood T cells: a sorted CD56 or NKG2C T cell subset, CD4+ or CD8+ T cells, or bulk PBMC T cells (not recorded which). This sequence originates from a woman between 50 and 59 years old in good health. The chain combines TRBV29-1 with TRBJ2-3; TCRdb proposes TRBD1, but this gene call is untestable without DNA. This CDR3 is CSVAGTPSTDTQYF.